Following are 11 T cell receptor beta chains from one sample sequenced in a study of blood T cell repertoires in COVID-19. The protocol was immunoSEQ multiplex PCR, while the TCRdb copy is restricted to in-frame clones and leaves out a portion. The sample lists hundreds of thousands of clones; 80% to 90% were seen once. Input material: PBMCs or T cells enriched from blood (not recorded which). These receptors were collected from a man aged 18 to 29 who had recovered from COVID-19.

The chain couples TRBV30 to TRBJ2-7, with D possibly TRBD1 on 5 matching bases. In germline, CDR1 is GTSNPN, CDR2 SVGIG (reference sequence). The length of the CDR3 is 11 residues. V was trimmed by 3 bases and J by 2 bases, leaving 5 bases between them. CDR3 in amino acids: CAWSRAYEQYF. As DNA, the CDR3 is TGTGCCTGGAGCAGGGCCTACGAGCAGTACTTC.

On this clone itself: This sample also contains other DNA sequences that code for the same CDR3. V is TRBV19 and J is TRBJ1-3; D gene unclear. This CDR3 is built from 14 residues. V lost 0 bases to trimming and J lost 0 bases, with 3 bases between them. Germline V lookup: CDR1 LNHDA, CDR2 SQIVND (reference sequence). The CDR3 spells CASSIDSSGNTIYF. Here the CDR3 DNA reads TGTGCCAGTAGTATAGACAGCTCTGGAAACACCATATATTTT.

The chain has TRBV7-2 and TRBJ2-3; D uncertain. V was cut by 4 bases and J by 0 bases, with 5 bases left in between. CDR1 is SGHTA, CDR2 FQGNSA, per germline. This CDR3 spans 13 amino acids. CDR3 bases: TGTGCCAGCAGCTCCTACAGCACAGATACGCAGTATTTT. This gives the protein CASSSYSTDTQYF.

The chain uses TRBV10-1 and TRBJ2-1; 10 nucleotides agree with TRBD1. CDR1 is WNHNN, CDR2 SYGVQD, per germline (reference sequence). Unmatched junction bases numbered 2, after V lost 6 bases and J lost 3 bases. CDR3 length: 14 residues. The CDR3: CASSRTGGYNEQFF. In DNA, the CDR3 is TGCGCCAGCAGCCGGACAGGGGGCTACAATGAGCAGTTCTTC.

The CDR3 region has the DNA TGCGCCAGCAGCCACCCGGACAGGTACACTGAAGCTTTCTTT. It yields the protein CASSHPDRYTEAFF. The chain carries TRBV5-1 and TRBJ1-1, with 7 bases identical to TRBD1. CDR3 length equals 14 residues. Germline values: CDR1 SGHRS, CDR2 YFSETQ. V dropped 4 bases and J dropped 3; count of bases not matched to a gene: 6.

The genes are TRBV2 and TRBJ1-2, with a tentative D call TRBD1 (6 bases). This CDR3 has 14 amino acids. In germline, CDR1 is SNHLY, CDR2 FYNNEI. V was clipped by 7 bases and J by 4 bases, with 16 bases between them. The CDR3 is CASIVATGIYGYTF. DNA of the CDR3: TGTGCCAGCATCGTAGCCACAGGGATCTATGGCTACACCTTC.

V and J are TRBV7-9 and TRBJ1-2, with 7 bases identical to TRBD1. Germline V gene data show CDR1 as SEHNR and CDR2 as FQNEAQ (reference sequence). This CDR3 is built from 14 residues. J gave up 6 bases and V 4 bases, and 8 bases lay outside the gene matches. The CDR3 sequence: CASSSWGQKDGYTF. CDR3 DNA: TGTGCCAGCAGCTCATGGGGACAGAAGGATGGCTACACCTTC. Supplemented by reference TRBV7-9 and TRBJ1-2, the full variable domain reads DTGVSQNPRHKITKRGQNVTFRCDPISEHNRLYWYRQTLGQGPEFLTYFQNEAQLEKSRLLSDRFSAERPKGSFSTLEIQRTEQGDSAMYLCASSSWGQKDGYTFGSGTRLTVV.

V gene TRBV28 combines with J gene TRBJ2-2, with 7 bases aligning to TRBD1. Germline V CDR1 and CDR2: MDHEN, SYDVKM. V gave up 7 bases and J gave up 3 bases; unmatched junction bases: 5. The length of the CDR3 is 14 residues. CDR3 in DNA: TGTGCCAGCACGGGACAGTGGTACACCGGGGAGCTGTTTTTT. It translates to CASTGQWYTGELFF. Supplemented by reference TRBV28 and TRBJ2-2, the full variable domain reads DVKVTQSSRYLVKRTGEKVFLECVQDMDHENMFWYRQDPGLGLRLIYFSYDVKMKEKGDIPEGYSVSREKKERFSLILESASTNQTSMYLCASTGQWYTGELFFGEGSRLTVL.

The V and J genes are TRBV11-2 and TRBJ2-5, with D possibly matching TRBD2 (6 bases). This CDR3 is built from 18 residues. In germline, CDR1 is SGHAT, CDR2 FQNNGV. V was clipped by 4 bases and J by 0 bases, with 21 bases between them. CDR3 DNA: TGTGCCAGCAGCTCCCCACGTCGAGCTAGCGCCTACCAAGAGACCCAGTACTTC. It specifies CASSSPRRASAYQETQYF.

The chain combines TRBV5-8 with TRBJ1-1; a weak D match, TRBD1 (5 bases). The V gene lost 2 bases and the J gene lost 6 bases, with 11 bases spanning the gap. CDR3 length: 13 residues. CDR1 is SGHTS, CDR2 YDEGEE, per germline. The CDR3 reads CASSLWGVSEAFF. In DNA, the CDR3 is TGTGCCAGCAGCTTATGGGGGGTCTCTGAAGCTTTCTTT.

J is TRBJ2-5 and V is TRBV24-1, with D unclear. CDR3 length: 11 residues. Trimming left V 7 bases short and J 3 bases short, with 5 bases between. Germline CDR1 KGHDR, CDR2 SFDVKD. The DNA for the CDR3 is TGTGCCACCAGCCAGAAAGAGACCCAGTACTTC. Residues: CATSQKETQYF.